The next 25 T cell receptor beta chains were all read from a single sample in a study of low-dose radiotherapy and immunotherapy resistance in tumors. Gene-specific TRAV and TRBV primers were used for first-strand cDNA, covering alpha and beta chains. For amplifying TCRs, the PCR ran for 15 to 20 cycles with Phusion, which was used together with a constant-region primer and the adapter on the V primers. TCRdb re-called the reads with MiXCR, one entry per CDR3 protein. The sample lists 55,000 to 65,000 distinct CDR3 sequences, roughly 29% occurring once. The time point: before trial treatment. The source was PBMCs, collected before treatment. These receptors were obtained from a male donor with rectosigmoid adenocarcinoma.

This clonotype was picked up many times. This sequence joins TRBV7-9 and TRBJ1-2; TRBD1 might be the D (5 bases). This CDR3 spans 16 amino acids. The germline gives CDR1 SEHNR, CDR2 FQNEAQ (reference sequence). V lost 5 bases, J lost 4 bases, and 20 bases lay in between. The CDR3 here is CASSHRDPIFSYGYTF. CDR3 in DNA: TGTGCCAGCAGCCACCGGGACCCTATTTTTTCCTATGGCTACACCTTC.

This clonotype was observed many times. The gene calls are TRBV6-6 and TRBJ1-3; D is unresolved. Per germline, CDR1 MNHNY and CDR2 SVGAGI (reference sequence). Trimming pared 4 bases from V and 4 bases from J, leaving 11 bases between. The CDR3 contains 14 residues. The CDR3 here is CASSWLGNGNTIYF. The CDR3 nucleotides are TGTGCCAGCAGTTGGCTTGGTAACGGAAACACCATATATTTT.

The sample holds many counts of this clonotype. The CDR3 nucleotides are TGTGCCAGCAGTTACTCAGGGGCTAATTCACCCCTCCACTTT. As protein: CASSYSGANSPLHF. The rearrangement links TRBV6-2 or TRBV6-3 to TRBJ1-6, with a possible D match to TRBD1 (5 bases). Germline V gives CDR1 MNHEY, CDR2 SVGEGT. Trimming took 0 bases from V and 6 from J, leaving 6 bases between them. The CDR3 sequence is 14 residues long.

This clonotype was observed at least ten times. V usage is TRBV11-2 and J usage is TRBJ2-7; D is perhaps TRBD2 (6 bases). The CDR3 totals 12 residues. V was cut by 4 bases and J by 12 bases, with 16 bases left in between. In germline, CDR1 is SGHAT, CDR2 FQNNGV. The DNA of the CDR3 is TGTGCCAGCAGCTACATGGGGGGACCTCCGTACTTC. Its protein product is CASSYMGGPPYF.

This rearrangement joins TRBV7-2 to TRBJ2-7; D ambiguous. Germline CDR1 is SGHTA and CDR2 is FQGNSA. The CDR3 consists of 14 residues. V gave up 4 bases and J gave up 5 bases, with 15 bases separating them. The CDR3 DNA reads TGTGCCAGCAGCTCCCTCATGGAGTTCCACGAGCAGTACTTC. This encodes CASSSLMEFHEQYF. Drawing the rest from reference TRBV7-2 and TRBJ2-7, the complete variable domain is GAGVSQSPSNKVTEKGKDVELRCDPISGHTALYWYRQSLGQGLEFLIYFQGNSAPDKSGLPSDRFSAERTGGSVSTLTIQRTQQEDSAVYLCASSSLMEFHEQYFGPGTRLTVT.

The chain recombines TRBV4-3 with TRBJ2-7; a weak D match, TRBD1 (5 bases). There are 13 residues in the CDR3. CDR1 and CDR2 (germline): LGHNA, YSLEER. V gave up 4 bases and J gave up 2 bases, with 9 bases separating them. DNA for the CDR3: TGCGCCAGCAGCCGCCCAGGGACCTACGAGCAGTACTTC. This gives the protein CASSRPGTYEQYF.

Ten or more counts support this clonotype. V gene TRBV29-1 combines with J gene TRBJ2-2; D might be TRBD1 (7 bases). This CDR3 region has 15 residues. Germline values: CDR1 SQVTM, CDR2 ANQGSEA. V was pared by 6 bases and J by 1 base, with 15 bases between. CDR3 DNA sequence: TGCAGCGTCGAGCAGGGGGGATTGAACACCGGGGAGCTGTTTTTT. Protein sequence: CSVEQGGLNTGELFF.

This clonotype was recorded at least ten times. The V and J genes are TRBV28 and TRBJ2-7; D is perhaps TRBD1 (5 bases). Looked up from germline, CDR1 is MDHEN and CDR2 is SYDVKM. This CDR3 has 16 residues. V lost 3 bases to trimming and J lost 3 bases, with 18 bases between them. CDR3 amino acids: CASSFQGATTRYEQYF. The CDR3 DNA is TGTGCCAGCAGTTTTCAGGGCGCGACGACTCGCTACGAGCAGTACTTC.

In this sample, this clonotype turned up many times. The gene calls are TRBV4-1 and TRBJ2-1, with 9 bases lining up with TRBD2. There are 16 residues in the CDR3. Trimming at V came to 4 bases and at J to 2 bases, leaving 6 bases not matched to a gene. Per the germline V gene, CDR1 is MGHRA and CDR2 is YSYEKL. CDR3 sequence: CASSLRSGGTYNEQFF. The DNA of the CDR3 is TGCGCCAGCAGCCTTAGAAGCGGGGGGACCTACAATGAGCAGTTCTTC.

This clonotype has a count of ten or more. The gene calls are TRBV28 and TRBJ2-1; TRBD1 is a possible D gene (6 bases). The CDR3 length is 13 residues. CDR1 is MDHEN, CDR2 SYDVKM, per germline. With 1 base removed from V and 15 bases from J, the gap between germline ends came to 16 bases. Here the CDR3 reads CASSLSRTAPAFF. CDR3 DNA sequence: TGTGCCAGCAGTTTATCCCGGACAGCGCCCGCGTTCTTC. Full variable domain (remainder filled in from reference TRBV28 and TRBJ2-1): DVKVTQSSRYLVKRTGEKVFLECVQDMDHENMFWYRQDPGLGLRLIYFSYDVKMKEKGDIPEGYSVSREKKERFSLILESASTNQTSMYLCASSLSRTAPAFFGPGTRLTVL.

About this clonotype itself: The junction departs from germline at one end; a sequencing error may be responsible. The V call is TRBV5-1, the J call TRBJ2-1; D gene ambiguous. Germline-derived CDR1 and CDR2 are SGHRS and YFSETQ. The CDR3 is 15 amino acids. CDR3 sequence (DNA): TGCGCCAGCAGCTTGGGGCAGGCCCGCTACTATGAGCAGTTCTTC. Translating gives CASSLGQARYYEQFF. Filled out from reference TRBV5-1 and TRBJ2-1, the complete variable domain reads KAGVTQTPRYLIKTRGQQVTLSCSPISGHRSVSWYQQTPGQGLQFLFEYFSETQRNKGNFPGRFSGRQFSNSRSEMNVSTLELGDSALYLCASSLGQARYYEQFFGPGTRLTVL.

Ten or more counts support this clonotype. CDR3 in DNA: TGCGCCAGCAGCTTGGACAGGGGCCCCACCGGGGAGCTGTTTTTT. Protein sequence: CASSLDRGPTGELFF. The chain employs TRBV5-1 and TRBJ2-2, with 7 bases that match TRBD1. This CDR3 spans 15 amino acids. Germline CDR1 and CDR2: SGHRS and YFSETQ. With V trimmed by 0 bases and J by 4 bases, 3 bases remained unmatched. The full variable domain, in which reference TRBV5-1 and TRBJ2-2 provide the parts outside the CDR3, is KAGVTQTPRYLIKTRGQQVTLSCSPISGHRSVSWYQQTPGQGLQFLFEYFSETQRNKGNFPGRFSGRQFSNSRSEMNVSTLELGDSALYLCASSLDRGPTGELFFGEGSRLTVL.

This clonotype came up many times. The chain employs TRBV21-1 and TRBJ2-3; the table's TRBD2 call for D was not verified on the DNA. TRBV21-1 is shown as a pseudogene. The CDR3 sequence is 14 residues long. CDR3 residues: CASSPPAGVDTQYF. CDR3 coding DNA: TGTGCCAGCAGCCCGCCGGCAGGCGTGGATACGCAGTATTTT.

This clonotype was seen many times. V is TRBV28 and J is TRBJ2-7; 7 nucleotides align to TRBD2. With V trimmed by 3 bases and J by 9 bases, 2 bases remained unmatched. CDR3 length: 11 amino acids. CDR1 is MDHEN, CDR2 SYDVKM, per germline. CDR3 sequence: CASSLREGQYF. The CDR3 bases are TGTGCCAGCAGTTTGAGGGAGGGGCAGTACTTC.

The sample holds many counts of this clonotype. The rearrangement uses TRBV24-1 and TRBJ2-7; D may be TRBD1 (6 bases). The germline V gene has CDR1 KGHDR and CDR2 SFDVKD. Trimming took 5 bases from V and 0 from J, leaving 16 bases between them. The CDR3 consists of 16 residues. The CDR3 spells CATSGSGQSSSYEQYF. The CDR3 nucleotides are TGTGCCACCAGTGGAAGTGGACAGAGTTCCTCCTACGAGCAGTACTTC.

This clonotype was seen repeatedly, ten times or more. The chain recombines TRBV12-3 or TRBV12-4 with TRBJ1-2, with unresolved D. The ends were cut back, 3 bases at V and 0 bases at J, with 8 bases in the middle. This CDR3 is 14 amino acids long. As DNA, the CDR3 is TGTGCCAGCAGTTTCCTAGGCACTAACTATGGCTACACCTTC. Translating it yields CASSFLGTNYGYTF.

This rearrangement joins TRBV6-5 to TRBJ2-5; D is unresolved. Deletions cut 4 bases from V and 4 bases from J, with 16 bases between. From germline, CDR1 is MNHEY and CDR2 SVGAGI. The CDR3 is 15 residues long. The CDR3 region has the DNA TGTGCCAGCAGTTCCACCTATAGGTCGGTAGAGACCCAGTACTTC. As protein: CASSSTYRSVETQYF.

This clonotype came up many times. The chain recombines TRBV2 with TRBJ2-3; the D call may be TRBD1 or TRBD2 (5 bases each). The CDR3 covers 14 residues. V was cut by 10 bases and J by 3 bases, with 17 bases left in between. Germline V gene sequence: CDR1 SNHLY, CDR2 FYNNEI. The CDR3 spells CATRTPGSTDTQYF. CDR3 nucleotides: TGTGCCACCCGGACTCCAGGGAGTACAGATACGCAGTATTTT.

There are many counts of this clonotype. V and J are TRBV28 and TRBJ1-2; a weak D match, TRBD1 (5 bases). The CDR3 is made up of 17 amino acids. Trimming removed 4 bases at V and 6 bases at J, with 24 bases between. Germline values: CDR1 MDHEN, CDR2 SYDVKM. The chain's CDR3 is CASSSYLGVQEGNGYTF. CDR3 sequence (DNA): TGTGCCAGCAGTTCCTACCTAGGGGTGCAGGAGGGCAATGGCTACACCTTC.

This clonotype was seen repeatedly, ten times or more. V and J are TRBV2 and TRBJ2-1; TRBD2 agrees at 13 bases. Germline trimming cut 6 bases from V and 9 bases from J; bases unmatched to any gene: 11. CDR3 size: 16 residues. Germline lookup yields CDR1 SNHLY and CDR2 FYNNEI. CDR3 nucleotide sequence: TGTGCCAGCAGCACAGAACTAGCGGGAGGGAAGGGTGAGCAGTTCTTC. This translates into CASSTELAGGKGEQFF.

This clonotype showed up many times. The gene calls are TRBV27 and TRBJ2-5, with D perhaps assigned TRBD1 or TRBD2 (5 bases each). The germline V gene encodes CDR1 MNHEY and CDR2 SMNVEV (reference sequence). Trimming removed 1 base from V and 2 bases from J, with 11 bases in between. This CDR3 contains 15 residues. In nucleotides, the CDR3 is TGTGCCAGCAGTTTATTCCGGGGCAATCAAGAGACCCAGTACTTC. Protein sequence: CASSLFRGNQETQYF.

This clonotype was seen at least ten times. The chain recombines TRBV6-6 with TRBJ1-2, with TRBD1 matching 8 bases. This CDR3 has 16 residues. Per germline, CDR1 MNHNY and CDR2 SVGAGI (reference sequence). The ends lost 5 bases at V and 4 bases at J; junction bases unmatched: 12. The chain's CDR3 is CASSTPLVGQAYGYTF. DNA of the CDR3: TGTGCCAGCAGTACCCCGTTGGTGGGACAGGCCTATGGCTACACCTTC.

The sample holds many counts of this clonotype. The V call is TRBV19, the J call TRBJ1-5; TRBD1 aligns across 7 bases. The germline V gene encodes CDR1 LNHDA and CDR2 SQIVND (reference sequence). V was pared by 5 bases and J by 0 bases, with 4 bases of the junction left unmatched. CDR3 length: 15 residues. The CDR3 bases are TGTGCCAGTAGTTTGACAGGGTATAGCAATCAGCCCCAGCATTTT. Residues: CASSLTGYSNQPQHF.

The sample holds many counts of this clonotype. The chain employs TRBV10-3 and TRBJ2-5; possibly TRBD1 for D (5 bases). The CDR3 spans 14 residues. Germline values: CDR1 ENHRY, CDR2 SYGVKD. The germline V and J ends were trimmed by 0 bases and 5 bases, with 10 bases remaining between them. CDR3: CAISESSGWETQYF. DNA of the CDR3: TGTGCCATCAGTGAGTCGTCAGGGTGGGAGACCCAGTACTTC.

Remarks on this clonotype: This likely stems from a read error, as it lies one base from a far larger clone. The chain joins TRBV27 to TRBJ1-2; 8 bases match TRBD1. Germline V gives CDR1 MNHEY, CDR2 SMNVEV (reference sequence). The CDR3 loop spans 13 amino acids. This chain's CDR3 is CVSWTGFDYGYTF. CDR3 bases: TGTGTCAGCTGGACAGGGTTCGACTATGGCTACACCTTC.